These T cell receptor beta chains were read from a single sample in a study of blood T cell repertoires in COVID-19. TCRdb's table, derived via immunoSEQ multiplex PCR, lists solely in-frame clones and lacks some. Among 200,000 to 250,000 clones, roughly 88% were seen once, and the ten largest hold roughly 15%. Sequenced sample: PBMCs or T cells enriched from blood (not recorded which). These receptor sequences come from a woman aged 45-65 years with acute COVID-19. The CDR3 runs from the conserved cysteine through the conserved F or W. The D gene is left open where the match is weak. Where a row states a size, it is once, few, many or the class of an expanded clone; other rows omit it.

TRBD1 | TRBJ1-6 | NA | TRBV5-5 | CASSSGGLTNSPLHF | TGTGCCAGCAGCTCAGGGGGCCTAACCAATTCACCCCTCCACTTT
TRBD1 | TRBJ2-7 | once | TRBV7-9 | CASSFPGQGIWEQYF | TGTGCCAGCAGTTTCCCGGGACAGGGGATCTGGGAGCAGTACTTC
TRBD1 | TRBJ1-1 | NA | TRBV5-6 | CASSYESGQGWDEGF | TGTGCCAGCAGCTATGAGTCCGGACAGGGGTGGGACGAAGGCTTT
NA | TRBJ1-1 | NA | TRBV7-9 | CASSLGHGRGTEAFF | TGTGCCAGCAGCTTAGGGCATGGAAGGGGGACTGAAGCTTTCTTT
TRBD1 | TRBJ1-6 | NA | TRBV6-1 | CASSQTGGYSPLHF | TGTGCCAGCAGTCAGACAGGGGGCTATTCACCCCTCCACTTT
TRBD2 | TRBJ2-1 | NA | TRBV27 | CASSFSSGRGDEQFF | TGTGCCAGCAGTTTCTCTAGCGGGAGAGGTGATGAGCAGTTCTTC
NA | TRBJ1-5 | NA | TRBV30 | CAWSGQGNQPQHF | TGTGCCTGGAGTGGGCAGGGCAATCAGCCCCAGCATTTT
TRBD1 | TRBJ2-2 | NA | TRBV5-1 | CASSPDRVDTGELFF | TGCGCCAGCAGCCCTGACAGGGTGGACACCGGGGAGCTGTTTTTT
NA | TRBJ2-5 | NA | TRBV18 | CASSPESSGGETQYF | TGTGCCAGCTCACCGGAATCGTCAGGGGGGGAGACCCAGTACTTC
NA | TRBJ2-1 | many | TRBV5-1 | CASSYSGEQFF | TGCGCCAGCAGCTATAGCGGAGAGCAGTTCTTC
NA | TRBJ2-2 | once | TRBV6-6 | CASSSTMNTGELFF | TGTGCCAGTAGCTCGACCATGAACACCGGGGAGCTGTTTTTT
NA | TRBJ1-2 | NA | TRBV5-1 | CASSSSPGYGYTF | TGCGCCAGCAGCTCATCTCCAGGCTATGGCTACACCTTC
TRBD1 | TRBJ1-1 | NA | TRBV6-8 | CASSYPRQGNTEAFF | TGTGCCAGCAGTTACCCCCGACAGGGAAACACTGAAGCTTTCTTT
NA | TRBJ1-5 | NA | TRBV19 | CASSIQGRYSNQPQHF | TGTGCCAGTAGTATTCAAGGCAGGTATAGCAATCAGCCCCAGCATTTT
TRBD1 | TRBJ1-5 | NA | TRBV5-5 | CASRSTGANSNQPQHF | TGTGCCAGCAGGAGTACAGGGGCTAATAGCAATCAGCCCCAGCATTTT
NA | TRBJ2-5 | NA | TRBV9 | CASSRDIETQYF | TGTGCCAGCAGCCGGGACATTGAGACCCAGTACTTC
NA | TRBJ1-2 | NA | TRBV19 | CASSIGGRAYGYTF | TGTGCCAGTAGTATCGGTGGCAGGGCCTATGGCTACACCTTC
TRBD1 | TRBJ1-6 | NA | TRBV6-5 | CASTPTGGGNSPLHF | TGTGCCAGCACCCCGACAGGGGGCGGTAATTCACCCCTCCACTTT
TRBD1 | TRBJ2-7 | NA | TRBV5-1 | CASRRTGDEQYF | TGCGCCAGCAGGCGGACAGGGGACGAGCAGTACTTC
TRBD1 | TRBJ2-3 | NA | TRBV7-2 | CASSLGGQWGDTQYF | TGTGCCAGCAGCTTAGGGGGACAGTGGGGGGATACGCAGTATTTT
TRBD1 | TRBJ2-7 | few | TRBV9 | CASSPGTAYYEQYF | TGTGCCAGCAGCCCTGGGACAGCCTACTACGAGCAGTACTTC
TRBD2 | TRBJ2-7 | NA | TRBV14 | CASSQGVSGRYEQYF | TGTGCCAGCAGCCAAGGTGTTAGCGGGAGGTACGAGCAGTACTTC
TRBD1 | TRBJ1-1 | NA | TRBV7-3 | CASSSGQASEAFF | TGTGCCAGCAGCTCCGGACAGGCCAGTGAAGCTTTCTTT
TRBD2 | TRBJ2-7 | NA | TRBV4-2 | CASSPGLAGSYEQYF | TGTGCCAGCAGCCCGGGACTAGCGGGTTCCTACGAGCAGTACTTC
NA | TRBJ1-5 | NA | TRBV21-1 | CASSKAATGDVISPQHF | TGTGCCAGCAGCAAAGCTGCGACAGGGGACGTAATCTCGCCCCAGCATTTT
NA | TRBJ2-2 | NA | TRBV3-1/TRBV3-2 | CASRREIAGAGELFF | TGTGCCAGCAGACGGGAAATCGCTGGAGCCGGGGAGCTGTTTTTT
NA | TRBJ2-7 | NA | TRBV6-2/TRBV6-3 | CASSYQYYEQYF | TGTGCCAGCAGTTACCAGTACTACGAGCAGTACTTC
NA | TRBJ2-1 | NA | TRBV16 | CASSQGGNEQFF | TGTGCCAGCAGCCAAGGGGGGAATGAGCAGTTCTTC
TRBD1 | TRBJ2-7 | once | TRBV4-2 | CASSQVAGQANYEQYF | TGTGCCAGCAGCCAAGTTGCTGGACAGGCCAACTACGAGCAGTACTTC
NA | TRBJ2-4 | NA | TRBV7-2 | CASSLGLENIQYF | TGTGCCAGCAGCTTGGGACTGGAAAACATTCAGTACTTC
TRBD2 | TRBJ2-2 | once | TRBV28 | CASSSHGTSGRQELFF | TGTGCCAGCAGTTCCCATGGTACTAGCGGGAGACAGGAGCTGTTTTTT
NA | TRBJ2-1 | NA | TRBV28 | CASSLVISRGEQFF | TGTGCCAGCAGTTTAGTAATAAGCCGGGGTGAGCAGTTCTTC
NA | TRBJ1-1 | NA | TRBV27 | CASSQQGFMNTEAFF | TGTGCCAGCAGCCAACAGGGCTTCATGAACACTGAAGCTTTCTTT
TRBD2 | TRBJ2-3 | NA | TRBV7-9 | CASSPRTSGPLDTQYF | TGTGCCAGCAGCCCCCGGACTAGCGGACCCTTAGATACGCAGTATTTT
TRBD2 | TRBJ2-7 | once | TRBV19 | CASSSTTSGYEQYF | TGTGCCAGTAGTTCCACGACTAGCGGCTACGAGCAGTACTTC
NA | TRBJ2-5 | NA | TRBV4-2 | CASSQDLTVWETQYF | TGTGCCAGCAGCCAAGATCTCACAGTCTGGGAGACCCAGTACTTC
NA | TRBJ2-7 | NA | TRBV21-1 | CASSKSRLAGSLPGRYEQYF | TGTGCCAGCAGCAAGAGTCGGCTAGCGGGGTCCCTTCCGGGGAGATACGAGCAGTACTTC
TRBD1 | TRBJ1-2 | NA | TRBV7-3 | CASSPRQGSNYGYTF | TGTGCCAGCAGCCCGCGACAGGGGTCTAACTATGGCTACACCTTC
NA | TRBJ2-7 | once | TRBV11-2 | CASSLGGVTYEQYF | TGTGCCAGCAGCTTAGGAGGAGTAACCTACGAGCAGTACTTC
NA | TRBJ2-1 | NA | TRBV4-3 | CASSPDGLLNEQFF | TGCGCCAGCAGCCCCGACGGACTGCTCAATGAGCAGTTCTTC
NA | TRBJ1-1 | NA | TRBV30 | CAWTWRGEMGTEAFF | TGTGCCTGGACCTGGAGGGGAGAGATGGGCACTGAAGCTTTCTTT
NA | TRBJ2-1 | NA | TRBV7-9 | CASRQGVSSYNEQFF | TGTGCCAGCAGGCAAGGGGTGAGCTCCTACAATGAGCAGTTCTTC
TRBD2 | TRBJ2-5 | NA | TRBV28 | CASRGGETQYF | TGTGCCAGCAGGGGGGGGGAGACCCAGTACTTC
TRBD1 | TRBJ1-4 | NA | TRBV4-1 | CASSQDMSQGGKLFF | TGCGCCAGCAGCCAAGATATGAGTCAGGGGGGAAAACTGTTTTTT
NA | TRBJ1-1 | NA | TRBV27 | CASKTPQGLNTEAFF | TGTGCCAGCAAGACGCCCCAGGGGCTGAACACTGAAGCTTTCTTT
TRBD1 | TRBJ1-5 | NA | TRBV19 | CASNRDRVWQPQHF | TGTGCCAGCAACCGGGACAGGGTGTGGCAGCCCCAGCATTTT
NA | TRBJ1-1 | NA | TRBV5-1 | CASSPPNSNTEAFF | TGCGCCAGCAGCCCCCCCAACTCCAACACTGAAGCTTTCTTT
NA | TRBJ2-7 | NA | TRBV15 | CATSRDSLAGPQYF | TGTGCCACCAGCAGAGATAGTCTGGCGGGGCCGCAGTACTTC
TRBD1 | TRBJ2-7 | NA | TRBV18 | CASSNHRGPYEQYF | TGTGCCAGCTCAAACCACAGGGGTCCCTACGAGCAGTACTTC
TRBD2 | TRBJ2-2 | NA | TRBV10-3 | CAIRPTTSGRSLLNTGELFF | TGTGCCATCAGACCAACGACTAGCGGGAGATCCCTATTGAACACCGGGGAGCTGTTTTTT
TRBD1 | TRBJ1-2 | NA | TRBV28 | CASRSQTGASYGYTF | TGTGCCAGCCGTTCACAGACAGGGGCTAGCTATGGCTACACCTTC
NA | TRBJ1-5 | NA | TRBV7-6 | CASSLAQDEQPQHF | TGTGCCAGCAGCTTAGCGCAGGATGAACAGCCCCAGCATTTT
NA | TRBJ1-5 | NA | TRBV19 | CAGSQGMGNQPQHF | TGTGCCGGCTCGCAGGGTATGGGCAATCAGCCCCAGCATTTT
NA | TRBJ2-1 | NA | TRBV30 | CAWSPFPRQVSYNEQFF | TGTGCCTGGAGTCCCTTCCCCCGACAGGTATCCTACAATGAGCAGTTCTTC
NA | TRBJ2-1 | NA | TRBV19 | CASSKGLGFSYNEQFF | TGTGCCAGTAGTAAGGGGCTGGGGTTCTCCTACAATGAGCAGTTCTTC
NA | TRBJ1-2 | NA | TRBV29-1 | CSVTTGSGYGYTF | TGCAGCGTTACCACAGGGTCAGGGTATGGCTACACCTTC
NA | TRBJ1-5 | NA | TRBV6-5 | CASSRQVNSNQPQHF | TGTGCCAGCAGTCGACAGGTTAATAGCAATCAGCCCCAGCATTTT